One sample yielded the 26 T cell receptor beta chains listed below, sequenced in a study of blood T cell repertoires in COVID-19. Here immunoSEQ multiplex PCR was the method, and the copy in TCRdb shows in-frame clones only, minus some. The sample records approximately 140,000 clones, under 90% being singletons. Sequences were obtained from peripheral blood. These receptor sequences come from an elderly woman in a cohort sampled during active or convalescent COVID-19.

CDR3 sequence reads: CASTRVASNEKLFF. CDR3 nucleotides: TGTGCCAGTACCCGGGTGGCCTCTAATGAAAAACTGTTTTTT. J is TRBJ1-4 and V is TRBV19; D call uncertain. Germline V gene lookup returns CDR1 LNHDA and CDR2 SQIVND (reference sequence). Trimming pared 7 bases from V and 3 bases from J, leaving 12 bases between. This CDR3 is built from 14 residues.

This chain joins TRBV19 and TRBJ1-1; 8 nucleotides match TRBD1. This CDR3 has 13 residues. With 4 bases clipped from V and 3 bases from J, the junction kept 1 base outside the gene matches. The germline gives CDR1 LNHDA, CDR2 SQIVND (reference sequence). CDR3: CASSKQGDTEAFF. In DNA, the CDR3 is TGTGCCAGTAGTAAACAGGGGGACACTGAAGCTTTCTTT.

This clone has just one count. This chain joins TRBV6-2 or TRBV6-3 and TRBJ2-6; 7 bases fit TRBD2. V shed 6 bases, J shed 1 base, and the junction held 3 bases outside the gene matches. The CDR3 covers 15 residues. Germline assignment: CDR1 MNHEY and CDR2 SVGEGT. The CDR3 protein is CASSLGGSGANVLTF. CDR3 coding DNA: TGTGCCAGCAGCCTGGGGGGGTCTGGGGCCAACGTCCTGACTTTC.

This chain links TRBV27 with TRBJ1-1; 7 nucleotides agree with TRBD1. The V segment lost 4 bases and the J segment 1 base; nucleotides outside the gene matches: 9. The CDR3 extends over 16 amino acids. Germline values: CDR1 MNHEY, CDR2 SMNVEV (reference sequence). CDR3 protein: CASSWDSRSGNTEAFF. The CDR3 DNA reads as TGTGCCAGCAGTTGGGACAGCCGATCTGGGAACACTGAAGCTTTCTTT.

This clone appeared a few times. The V call is TRBV28, the J call TRBJ1-6; D remains unclear. V lost 5 bases and J 7 bases, leaving 9 bases between the germline ends. CDR1 and CDR2 (germline): MDHEN, SYDVKM. The CDR3 is 13 residues long. CDR3 sequence: CASSPGYNSPLHF. The CDR3 region has the DNA TGTGCCAGCAGTCCAGGATACAATTCACCCCTCCACTTT.

This clone was detected a few times. The V gene is TRBV5-5, the J gene TRBJ1-2; D may be TRBD1 (5 bases). Trimming pared 0 bases from V and 4 bases from J, leaving 16 bases between. The V gene's germline CDR1 is SGHKS and CDR2 YYEKEE (reference sequence). The CDR3 totals 16 residues. The CDR3 reads CASSLAYGQGFYGYTF. The CDR3 nucleotides are TGTGCCAGCAGCTTGGCCTACGGTCAGGGCTTCTATGGCTACACCTTC.

This clone was detected only a few times. V gene TRBV18 combines with J gene TRBJ2-3, with 7 bases identical to TRBD2. The CDR3 consists of 20 residues. The trim removed 7 bases at V and 4 bases at J, leaving 26 bases unmatched. Germline V CDR1 and CDR2: KGHSH, LQKENI. DNA for the CDR3: TGTGCCAGCTTGACCCACCCTGTCCGTGACGGGACTAAAGTTCCAGATACGCAGTATTTT. This gives the protein CASLTHPVRDGTKVPDTQYF. The full variable domain, in which reference TRBV18 and TRBJ2-3 provide the parts outside the CDR3, is NAGVMQNPRHLVRRRGQEARLRCSPMKGHSHVYWYRQLPEEGLKFMVYLQKENIIDESGMPKERFSAEFPKEGPSILRIQQVVRGDSAAYFCASLTHPVRDGTKVPDTQYFGPGTRLTVL.

V and J are TRBV5-4 and TRBJ1-4, with TRBD1 matching 10 bases. Germline assignment: CDR1 SGHNT and CDR2 YYREEE (reference sequence). Trimming cost V 1 base and J 6 bases; bases outside gene matches: 3. This CDR3 is 15 amino acids long. The CDR3 is CASSLTGQGYEKLFF. The CDR3 DNA reads TGTGCCAGCAGCTTGACGGGACAGGGGTATGAAAAACTGTTTTTT.

The gene calls are TRBV12-5 and TRBJ2-7; D call uncertain. Trimming stripped 7 bases from V and 1 base from J, with 14 bases between. Germline assignment: CDR1 LGHNT and CDR2 FRNRAP. The CDR3 has 14 amino acids. CDR3 bases: TGTGCTAGTGCTAGGAGAGGTCTATCCTACGAGCAGTACTTC. It codes for CASARRGLSYEQYF.

The V and J genes are TRBV5-6 and TRBJ1-2; possible D gene TRBD1, 6 bases. The CDR3 contains 15 residues. The germline V and J ends were trimmed by 0 bases and 2 bases, with 11 bases remaining between them. Germline CDR1 is SGHDT and CDR2 is YYEEEE. The CDR3 region is CASSLASRGNYGYTF. The CDR3 coding sequence is TGTGCCAGCAGCTTGGCCTCAAGGGGGAACTATGGCTACACCTTC. Supplemented by reference TRBV5-6 and TRBJ1-2, the full variable domain reads DAGVTQSPTHLIKTRGQQVTLRCSPKSGHDTVSWYQQALGQGPQFIFQYYEEEERQRGNFPDRFSGHQFPNYSSELNVNALLLGDSALYLCASSLASRGNYGYTFGSGTRLTVV.

This rearrangement joins TRBV2 to TRBJ1-1; weak D call: TRBD1 (6 bases). This CDR3 has 15 amino acids. Germline CDR1 and CDR2: SNHLY and FYNNEI. Trimming took 6 bases from V and 2 from J, leaving 16 bases between them. The CDR3 coding sequence is TGTGCCAGCAGAAAACACAGGGAACTCAACACTGAAGCTTTCTTT. This sequence encodes CASRKHRELNTEAFF.

V and J are TRBV11-3 and TRBJ2-1, with D tentatively TRBD2 (5 bases). This CDR3 has 14 residues. The V gene's germline CDR1 is SGHNT and CDR2 YENEEA. V was cut by 4 bases and J by 8 bases, with 15 bases left in between. CDR3 region: CASSSGRGVYEQFF. The CDR3 coding sequence is TGTGCCAGCAGCTCCGGACGGGGTGTCTATGAGCAGTTCTTC.

The chain couples TRBV5-1 to TRBJ1-1; TRBD1 might be the D (6 bases). The germline gives CDR1 SGHRS, CDR2 YFSETQ. CDR3 length: 15 amino acids. The ends were cut back, 3 bases at V and 4 bases at J, with 16 bases in the middle. CDR3 region: CASSWGGQGFTEAFF. The CDR3 nucleotides are TGCGCCAGCAGCTGGGGAGGGCAGGGGTTCACTGAAGCTTTCTTT.

The table lists this clone with a few counts. The chain carries TRBV5-6 and TRBJ1-1; D is undetermined. In germline, CDR1 is SGHDT, CDR2 YYEEEE. V was cut by 1 base and J by 0 bases, with 10 bases left in between. CDR3 length: 15 amino acids. The CDR3 nucleotides read TGTGCCAGCAGCTTGTACCAACTCATGAACACTGAAGCTTTCTTT. It translates to CASSLYQLMNTEAFF.

This chain joins TRBV7-2 and TRBJ1-2, with TRBD1 matching 7 bases. The germline V gene encodes CDR1 SGHTA and CDR2 FQGNSA. The CDR3 covers 16 residues. V gave up 5 bases and J gave up 4 bases; unmatched junction bases: 13. The CDR3 nucleotides are TGTGCCAGCAGCCCCGGGGACAGTCCAGAAATCTATGGCTACACCTTC. Translated: CASSPGDSPEIYGYTF.

The chain has TRBV6-5 and TRBJ2-7; TRBD1 matches at 7 bases. In germline, CDR1 is MNHEY, CDR2 SVGAGI. The CDR3 extends over 12 amino acids. J gave up 5 bases and V 6 bases, and 4 bases lay outside the gene matches. The CDR3, as DNA: TGTGCCAGCAGAAACAGGGGTAACGAGCAGTACGTC. This translates into CASRNRGNEQYV.

This chain uses TRBV4-1 with TRBJ2-1; TRBD1 matches 9 bases. The CDR3 is made up of 17 amino acids. CDR1 is MGHRA, CDR2 YSYEKL, per germline. Trimming at V came to 3 bases and at J to 1 base, leaving 7 bases not matched to a gene. The CDR3 is CASSQGQGPVSYNEQFF. CDR3 nucleotide sequence: TGCGCCAGCAGCCAGGGACAGGGCCCTGTATCCTACAATGAGCAGTTCTTC.

V and J are TRBV27 and TRBJ1-2, with D perhaps TRBD1 (6 bases). Germline CDR1 and CDR2: MNHEY and SMNVEV (reference sequence). This CDR3 comprises 12 residues. Deletions cut 5 bases from V and 7 bases from J, with 11 bases between. The CDR3 reads CASSELRGGYTF. The CDR3 DNA reads TGTGCCAGCAGTGAACTCAGGGGTGGCTACACCTTC.

The rearrangement uses TRBV5-1 and TRBJ1-2; 8 nucleotides agree with TRBD1. Germline CDR1 is SGHRS and CDR2 is YFSETQ. CDR3 length equals 14 residues. V trimming: 0 bases; J trimming: 8 bases; junction bases outside the gene matches: 6. The DNA of the CDR3 is TGCGCCAGCAGCTTGGAAGGGACAGGTGGCGGCTACACCTTC. As protein: CASSLEGTGGGYTF.

This chain connects TRBV7-8 to TRBJ1-1; no clear D. The V gene's germline CDR1 is SGHVS and CDR2 FQNEAQ. V gave up 1 base and J gave up 4 bases, with 7 bases separating them. The CDR3 is 13 amino acids. CDR3 sequence: CASSLGGRTEAFF. CDR3 DNA: TGTGCCAGCAGCTTAGGAGGGCGCACTGAAGCTTTCTTT.

This clone occurred a few times. V gene TRBV7-9 combines with J gene TRBJ2-1, with 10 bases that match TRBD2. The CDR3 extends over 16 amino acids. CDR1 and CDR2 from the germline V gene are SEHNR and FQNEAQ (reference sequence). Trimming cost V 0 bases and J 5 bases; bases outside gene matches: 4. CDR3 sequence (DNA): TGTGCCAGCAGCTTAGCTCAAACTAGCGGGGACAATGAGCAGTTCTTC. Its protein product is CASSLAQTSGDNEQFF.

The genes are TRBV7-6 and TRBJ2-5; a weak D match, TRBD2 (6 bases). Germline V gives CDR1 SGHVS, CDR2 FNYEAQ. This CDR3 spans 15 amino acids. The germline V and J ends were trimmed by 5 bases and 0 bases, with 13 bases remaining between them. CDR3: CASSVYRGNQETQYF. The CDR3 nucleotides read TGTGCCAGCAGCGTATATCGGGGGAACCAAGAGACCCAGTACTTC.

V is TRBV7-8 and J is TRBJ1-1; 7 bases fit TRBD1. V gave up 4 bases and J gave up 7 bases; unmatched junction bases: 12. The CDR3 consists of 15 residues. Germline V gene lookup returns CDR1 SGHVS and CDR2 FQNEAQ. The CDR3 sequence: CASSSQGVRPYEAFF. The CDR3 bases are TGTGCCAGCAGCTCCCAGGGGGTGCGCCCCTATGAAGCTTTCTTT.

The chain has TRBV6-2 or TRBV6-3 and TRBJ2-2; 15 bases fit TRBD2. Trimming at V came to 2 bases and at J to 4 bases, leaving 2 bases not matched to a gene. The V gene's germline CDR1 is MNHEY and CDR2 SVGEGT. This CDR3 is built from 17 residues. CDR3 amino acids: CASSYGGLAGGTGELFF. For the CDR3, the DNA is TGTGCCAGCAGTTACGGGGGACTAGCGGGAGGCACCGGGGAGCTGTTTTTT.

This clone was found once. J is TRBJ1-4 and V is TRBV2; a possible D gene is TRBD1 (5 bases). V shed 8 bases and J shed 7 bases, with 11 bases lying between them. Germline values: CDR1 SNHLY, CDR2 FYNNEI. The CDR3 has 12 amino acids. The CDR3 sequence is CASSTGGEKLFF. In nucleotides, the CDR3 is TGTGCCAGCTCGACCGGGGGTGAAAAACTGTTTTTT.

This chain links TRBV12-5 with TRBJ1-1; D is uncertain. Per germline, CDR1 LGHNT and CDR2 FRNRAP. The CDR3 extends over 14 amino acids. Between the trimmed V and J ends, which lost 3 bases and 1 base, there was a span of 9 bases. CDR3 sequence reads: CASGFQLQNTEAFF. The CDR3 DNA is TGTGCTAGTGGTTTCCAGTTGCAGAACACTGAAGCTTTCTTT.